These 32 T cell receptor beta chains share one sample of origin, sequenced in a study of T cell repertoires in aging, cancer and after chemotherapy. A mixed TRB-A/B primer pool amplified rearranged TRB by multiplex touch-down PCR. TCRdb redid the calling of the multiplex PCR reads with MiXCR, one entry per CDR3 protein. The sample has more than 9,000 distinct CDR3 sequences; over 25% are singletons. TCR beta rearrangements were amplified from peripheral blood genomic DNA. The specimen was blood. The receptors were gathered from a human donor in good health.

By sample share, this clonotype is medium-sized (0.01 to 0.1%). J is TRBJ2-7 and V is TRBV19, with 7 bases lining up with TRBD2. The CDR3 is 14 residues long. Germline V gene sequence: CDR1 LNHDA, CDR2 SQIVND (reference sequence). The junction had 9 bases not matched to a gene; V was cut back by 6 bases and J by 4 bases. The CDR3 here is CASSDRAGYYEQYF. The CDR3 region has the DNA TGTGCCAGTAGCGATAGAGCGGGATATTACGAGCAGTACTTC.

In its sample, this clonotype was seen a few times. This chain connects TRBV27 to TRBJ1-5; D gene unclear. Trimming left V 4 bases short and J 3 bases short, with 13 bases between. CDR1 and CDR2 (germline): MNHEY, SMNVEV (reference sequence). The CDR3 extends over 15 amino acids. CDR3 nucleotides: TGTGCCAGCAGTTATGGTCCGGGGATCAATCAGCCCCAGCATTTT. Translating gives CASSYGPGINQPQHF.

The chain links TRBV6-5 to TRBJ1-1; D might be TRBD1 (5 bases). V was shortened by 8 bases and J by 1 base, with 14 bases between the two germline ends. Germline lookup yields CDR1 MNHEY and CDR2 SVGAGI. The CDR3 spans 14 residues. The CDR3 sequence: CASRGGLPNTEAFF. The DNA of the CDR3 is TGTGCCAGCCGCGGGGGGTTACCGAACACTGAAGCTTTCTTT.

The chain is built from TRBV10-3 and TRBJ2-3; TRBD1 is a possible D gene (6 bases). V lost 3 bases and J 4 bases, leaving 8 bases between the germline ends. This CDR3 is built from 13 residues. In germline, CDR1 is ENHRY, CDR2 SYGVKD. In DNA, the CDR3 is TGTGCCATCAGTGATGGGGGCCCAGATACGCAGTATTTT. Protein product: CAISDGGPDTQYF.

The chain combines TRBV19 with TRBJ1-1, with D possibly TRBD1 on 5 matching bases. V lost 6 bases, J lost 0 bases, and 17 bases lay in between. This CDR3 has 16 amino acids. The germline V gene encodes CDR1 LNHDA and CDR2 SQIVND (reference sequence). CDR3 nucleotides: TGTGCCAGTAGGGGAGGGACTGGGGCCATGAACACTGAAGCTTTCTTT. Its protein is CASRGGTGAMNTEAFF.

This clonotype was counted only a few times. The genes are TRBV27 and TRBJ1-1; D is undetermined. The CDR3 has 13 amino acids. V lost 5 bases and J lost 1, with 8 bases in between. Germline assignment: CDR1 MNHEY and CDR2 SMNVEV (reference sequence). The CDR3 coding sequence is TGTGCCAGCAGTGAAGGAACGAACACTGAAGCTTTCTTT. Amino acid sequence: CASSEGTNTEAFF.

This clonotype has only a few counts. The genes are TRBV6-1 and TRBJ2-7; D gene ambiguous. Trimming cost V 5 bases and J 3 bases, with 20 bases left between them. CDR1 and CDR2 (germline): MNHNS, SASEGT. The CDR3 length is 16 residues. The CDR3 DNA sequence: TGTGCCAGCAGTTACGATCTTGAACGTCGGCACTACGAGCAGTACTTC. This gives the protein CASSYDLERRHYEQYF.

This clonotype was picked up a small number of times. The chain has TRBV27 and TRBJ2-3; the match to TRBD2 covers 11 bases. CDR1 and CDR2 from the germline V gene are MNHEY and SMNVEV (reference sequence). Unmatched junction bases numbered 8, after V lost 0 bases and J lost 6 bases. The CDR3 has 17 residues. CDR3 coding DNA: TGTGCCAGCAGTTTATCAAGGCTAGCGGGAGGTGGCGATACGCAGTATTTT. It encodes CASSLSRLAGGGDTQYF.

The rearrangement links TRBV10-3 to TRBJ2-3; 9 bases fit TRBD1. CDR3 length: 16 amino acids. Trimming at V came to 5 bases and at J to 3 bases, leaving 9 bases not matched to a gene. The germline V gene has CDR1 ENHRY and CDR2 SYGVKD. CDR3 bases: TGTGCCATCAGTAGGAGGGTAGGACAGGGGACAGATACGCAGTATTTT. Its protein is CAISRRVGQGTDTQYF.

The V call is TRBV12-3 or TRBV12-4, the J call TRBJ2-5; D is ambiguous. The CDR3 length is 14 residues. V shed 3 bases and J shed 1 base, with 9 bases lying between them. In DNA, the CDR3 is TGTGCCAGCAGTTTTGGGAATTCCCAAGAGACCCAGTACTTC. Protein: CASSFGNSQETQYF.

V usage is TRBV10-3 and J usage is TRBJ1-2, with 10 bases aligning to TRBD1. This CDR3 has 15 residues. V shed 4 bases and J 5 bases; nucleotides not matched to a gene: 7. CDR1 is ENHRY, CDR2 SYGVKD, per germline. CDR3 coding DNA: TGTGCCATCAGTGCACCCCCGGGACAGGGGTATGGCTACACCTTC. Its protein product is CAISAPPGQGYGYTF.

This clonotype showed up just once. This rearrangement joins TRBV6-4 to TRBJ1-1, with a possible D match to TRBD1 (6 bases). CDR3 length: 13 amino acids. V dropped 3 bases and J dropped 8 bases, with 13 bases sitting between them. Germline V gives CDR1 MRHNA, CDR2 SNTAGT. The CDR3 DNA follows: TGTGCCAGCAGTGAGAAGGGGGAGACGGAAGCTTTCTTT. It yields the protein CASSEKGETEAFF.

A few counts support this clonotype. The rearrangement joins TRBV7-9 to TRBJ2-1; possibly TRBD2 for D (7 bases). V lost 1 base to trimming and J lost 8 bases, with 12 bases between them. The CDR3 has 14 residues. Germline CDR1 is SEHNR and CDR2 is FQNEAQ (reference sequence). The CDR3 loop reads CASSLEGGVDEQFF. The CDR3 DNA follows: TGTGCCAGCAGCTTAGAGGGGGGGGTTGATGAGCAGTTCTTC.

The table lists this clonotype with a few counts. The chain combines TRBV14 with TRBJ1-1; TRBD1 is a possible D gene (5 bases). The CDR3 is made up of 14 amino acids. Germline CDR1 SGHDN, CDR2 FVKESK. V shed 3 bases and J shed 3 bases, with 11 bases lying between them. Here the CDR3 reads CASSQGQGYTEAFF. CDR3 DNA sequence: TGTGCCAGCAGCCAGGGGCAGGGTTACACTGAAGCTTTCTTT.

V usage is TRBV6-5 and J usage is TRBJ1-1; D may be TRBD1 (5 bases). Trimming cost V 7 bases and J 2 bases, with 14 bases left between them. The CDR3 loop spans 14 amino acids. Germline V gives CDR1 MNHEY, CDR2 SVGAGI. In DNA, the CDR3 is TGTGCCAGCACTACCCGGCAGGGTAACACTGAAGCTTTCTTT. Translated, it gives CASTTRQGNTEAFF.

The V gene is TRBV6-1, the J gene TRBJ1-4, with 7 bases that match TRBD1. Germline trimming cut 6 bases from V and 12 bases from J; bases unmatched to any gene: 10. In germline, CDR1 is MNHNS, CDR2 SASEGT. The CDR3 extends over 13 amino acids. CDR3 sequence: CASRRKGAPELFF. In DNA, the CDR3 is TGTGCCAGCAGACGGAAGGGGGCGCCGGAACTGTTTTTT.

The rearrangement links TRBV5-1 to TRBJ2-3; no reliable D call. V was pared by 0 bases and J by 2 bases, with 10 bases between. This CDR3 has 15 amino acids. Germline V gene lookup returns CDR1 SGHRS and CDR2 YFSETQ. The CDR3 DNA follows: TGCGCCAGCAGCTTGGTTGGCCAGGTCACAGATACGCAGTATTTT. Amino acid sequence: CASSLVGQVTDTQYF.

This clonotype was counted between two and nine times. The chain has TRBV19 and TRBJ1-6; weak D call: TRBD1 (6 bases). The germline V gene has CDR1 LNHDA and CDR2 SQIVND (reference sequence). V dropped 5 bases and J dropped 5 bases, with 13 bases sitting between them. The CDR3 consists of 15 residues. CDR3 sequence (DNA): TGTGCCAGTAGTGACAGGCTACTGAATAATTCACCCCTCCACTTT. Translating it yields CASSDRLLNNSPLHF.

The genes are TRBV6-1 and TRBJ2-2, with 7 bases identical to TRBD1. This CDR3 is built from 14 residues. Germline V CDR1 and CDR2: MNHNS, SASEGT. Trimming cost V 6 bases and J 6 bases; bases outside gene matches: 7. The CDR3 nucleotides read TGTGCCAGCAGGGGGGACAGAACAGCCGGGGAGCTGTTTTTT. It codes for CASRGDRTAGELFF.

This chain joins TRBV7-6 and TRBJ2-5; D may correspond to TRBD1 or TRBD2 (6 bases each). Germline loops: CDR1 SGHVS, CDR2 FNYEAQ. The CDR3 length is 16 residues. Trimming pared 3 bases from V and 5 bases from J, leaving 19 bases between. CDR3 region: CASSLTRTVGGETQYF. For the CDR3, the DNA is TGTGCCAGCAGCTTGACCCGGACAGTCGGGGGCGAGACCCAGTACTTC.

This clonotype was observed a handful of times. V and J are TRBV19 and TRBJ1-5; tentative D call: TRBD1 (5 bases). Germline V gene data show CDR1 as LNHDA and CDR2 as SQIVND (reference sequence). V lost 7 bases, J lost 9 bases, and 19 bases lay in between. The CDR3 length is 14 residues. In DNA form, the CDR3 reads TGTGCCAGTACCATGGAGGGACTCCTGCGGCCCCAGCATTTT. Its protein product is CASTMEGLLRPQHF.

The chain joins TRBV6-5 to TRBJ2-7; TRBD1 might be the D (6 bases). This CDR3 spans 15 amino acids. The germline V gene encodes CDR1 MNHEY and CDR2 SVGAGI. The V end lost 0 bases, the J end lost 0 bases, and 9 bases lay between the germline ends. The CDR3 DNA reads TGTGCCAGCAGTTACTCGGCAGGGGACTCCTACGAGCAGTACTTC. Residues: CASSYSAGDSYEQYF.

In this sample, this clonotype is medium-sized. This rearrangement joins TRBV6-6 to TRBJ2-7, with D possibly called TRBD1 or TRBD2 (7 bases each). With 6 bases removed from V and 3 bases from J, the gap between germline ends came to 15 bases. The germline V gene has CDR1 MNHNY and CDR2 SVGAGI (reference sequence). This CDR3 is 14 amino acids long. CDR3 DNA sequence: TGTGCCAGCAGCCCCCAGGGGGGGGGCTACGAGCAGTACTTC. Translated: CASSPQGGGYEQYF.

The V and J genes are TRBV29-1 and TRBJ1-2; no reliable D call. The CDR3 runs to 13 residues. V shed 5 bases and J shed 0 bases, with 10 bases lying between them. From germline, CDR1 is SQVTM and CDR2 ANQGSEA. CDR3 bases: TGCAGCGTTAAAAAAGGCTCTAACTATGGCTACACCTTC. Translating gives CSVKKGSNYGYTF.

This clonotype was found a few times. The chain links TRBV12-3 or TRBV12-4 to TRBJ2-7, with D possibly TRBD2 on 5 matching bases. With 5 bases removed from V and 7 bases from J, the gap between germline ends came to 15 bases. The CDR3 length is 13 residues. The CDR3 bases are TGTGCCAGCAGTACCGGGCCCTCGGGGGAGCAGTACTTC. Translated, it gives CASSTGPSGEQYF.

The table lists this clonotype with a few counts. The chain joins TRBV29-1 to TRBJ1-1, with unresolved D. The CDR3 contains 12 residues. Trimming took 7 bases from V and 1 from J, leaving 10 bases between them. The germline gives CDR1 SQVTM, CDR2 ANQGSEA. CDR3 protein: CSAGEGNTEAFF. The CDR3 DNA reads as TGCAGCGCGGGTGAAGGGAACACTGAAGCTTTCTTT.

The chain couples TRBV12-3 or TRBV12-4 to TRBJ1-1; 8 bases line up with TRBD1. Germline trimming cut 6 bases from V and 3 bases from J; bases unmatched to any gene: 12. This CDR3 has 16 residues. CDR3 bases: TGTGCCAGCAGCCATAACCAGGGGGCTTCATACACTGAAGCTTTCTTT. Protein: CASSHNQGASYTEAFF.

The chain combines TRBV28 with TRBJ1-5; D gene unclear. The CDR3 runs to 17 residues. The ends were cut back, 7 bases at V and 5 bases at J, with 24 bases in the middle. Germline V gene data show CDR1 as MDHEN and CDR2 as SYDVKM. The CDR3, as DNA: TGTGCCAGCATCCACGGGCGCAGGCGAGGGCGGGATCAGCCCCAGCATTTT. Encoded protein: CASIHGRRRGRDQPQHF.

CDR3 sequence (DNA): TGTGCCAGCAGTGACGGTCCGACCGGGGAGCTGTTTTTT. As protein: CASSDGPTGELFF. The rearrangement links TRBV6-4 to TRBJ2-2; D call uncertain. Germline CDR1 MRHNA, CDR2 SNTAGT. V was trimmed by 2 bases and J by 5 bases, leaving 6 bases between them. The CDR3 length is 13 residues.

A single count supports this clonotype. CDR3 bases: TGTGCCAGCAGCTTATTCCGGGGAGAGGACGGCTACACCTTC. It codes for CASSLFRGEDGYTF. The chain combines TRBV7-9 with TRBJ1-2, with D hard to call. This CDR3 has 14 amino acids. V lost 2 bases to trimming and J lost 8 bases, with 15 bases between them. The germline CDR1 and CDR2 sequences are SEHNR and FQNEAQ (reference sequence).

This clonotype is categorized as medium-sized. J is TRBJ2-5 and V is TRBV6-5; D possibly corresponds to TRBD2 (5 bases). Germline assignment: CDR1 MNHEY and CDR2 SVGAGI. Trimming left V 4 bases short and J 5 bases short, with 17 bases between. The length of the CDR3 is 15 residues. As DNA, the CDR3 is TGTGCCAGCAGTTTCTCCGGGATCCCTCCGGAGACCCAGTACTTC. Encoded protein: CASSFSGIPPETQYF.

V and J are TRBV18 and TRBJ2-1, with D tentatively TRBD1 (5 bases). V was clipped by 1 base and J by 0 bases, with 10 bases between them. This CDR3 contains 16 residues. The germline V gene has CDR1 KGHSH and CDR2 LQKENI. As DNA, the CDR3 is TGTGCCAGCTCACCACAAGGGGATAGCTCCTACAATGAGCAGTTCTTC. Protein sequence: CASSPQGDSSYNEQFF.